This is a list of T cell receptor beta chains from one sample in a study of blood T cell repertoires in COVID-19. Assay: immunoSEQ multiplex PCR; the TCRdb copy retains only in-frame clones and omits some. Among 100,000 or so clones listed, about nine tenths were seen once. Sequencing input: peripheral blood. Source of these receptors: a man in his fifties or sixties with acute or convalescent COVID-19. Each CDR3 is given with its conserved first and last residue. A D gene is named only where the DNA matches it firmly.

v_call: TRBV19; d_call: -; cdr3_aa: CASSIDPPYNEQFF
v_call: TRBV19; d_call: TRBD1; cdr3_aa: CASSPHRDRDGEKLFF
v_call: TRBV30; d_call: TRBD1; cdr3_aa: CAWSVGQGTTEAFF
v_call: TRBV5-5; d_call: -; cdr3_aa: CASSLERGNQPQHF
v_call: TRBV7-9; d_call: TRBD1; cdr3_aa: CASSLETGIRTGELFF
v_call: TRBV13; d_call: TRBD1; cdr3_aa: CASSLDGQENTEAFF
v_call: TRBV18; d_call: -; cdr3_aa: CASSPPLGSLFYNEQFF
v_call: TRBV24-1; d_call: TRBD2; cdr3_aa: CATQASGRARETQYF
v_call: TRBV19; d_call: -; cdr3_aa: CASSLGGTPGANVLTF
v_call: TRBV7-8; d_call: TRBD1; cdr3_aa: CASSRDRSYSNQPQHF
v_call: TRBV5-1; d_call: TRBD2; cdr3_aa: CASSGRAGSTDTQYF
v_call: TRBV14; d_call: TRBD1; cdr3_aa: CASSQGQGYGEQFF
v_call: TRBV27; d_call: -; cdr3_aa: CASSIQGSSYNEQFF
v_call: TRBV15; d_call: -; cdr3_aa: CATSRDLGHEQFF
v_call: TRBV29-1; d_call: TRBD1; cdr3_aa: CSVVGGTGAFF
v_call: TRBV28; d_call: TRBD1; cdr3_aa: CASSYRDRITTNEKLFF
v_call: TRBV29-1; d_call: TRBD1; cdr3_aa: CSVELTGTSTGELFF
v_call: TRBV29-1; d_call: TRBD1; cdr3_aa: CSAHPQGAGETQYF
v_call: TRBV11-2; d_call: TRBD2; cdr3_aa: CASSLGGAGVETQYF
v_call: TRBV5-1; d_call: TRBD1; cdr3_aa: CASSRAGSTGSYEQYF
v_call: TRBV18; d_call: -; cdr3_aa: CASSQEGQGPEAFF
v_call: TRBV6-1; d_call: -; cdr3_aa: CASSEGAGLGNEQFF
v_call: TRBV11-2; d_call: -; cdr3_aa: CASSLVVGQSEAFF
v_call: TRBV5-1; d_call: -; cdr3_aa: CASSSGAANTGELFF
v_call: TRBV7-9; d_call: -; cdr3_aa: CASSRGGVNNQPQHF
v_call: TRBV6-2/TRBV6-3; d_call: -; cdr3_aa: CASSYPTYEQYF
v_call: TRBV6-1; d_call: -; cdr3_aa: CASSEAGGYNEQFF
v_call: TRBV30; d_call: -; cdr3_aa: CAWSVSTPNQPQHF
v_call: TRBV27; d_call: TRBD1; cdr3_aa: CASSLLGRGRLYEQYF
v_call: TRBV27; d_call: -; cdr3_aa: CASSFSGHGQETQYF
v_call: TRBV6-1; d_call: TRBD2; cdr3_aa: CASSENSWSGGEQFF